This record covers a single TCR beta chain. The antigen remains unidentified. This sample stems from a study of T cell responses to AZD1222 COVID-19 vaccine. Study findings and constraints: The breadth and depth of Spike-specific TCRs increased once two AZD1222 doses had been given. Seropositive status at baseline applied to only five to seven AZD1222 recipients.

CDR3 length: 14 residues. Trimming took off 2 bases at V and 2 bases at J, with 9 bases between the two ends. Germline V gene sequence: CDR1 LGHDT, CDR2 YNNKEL (reference sequence). The data were produced by immunoSEQ multiplex PCR, yet TCRdb's version contains in-frame clones alone and is incomplete. The sample has under 150,000 clones, 80% to 90% seen once. J is TRBJ1-2 and V is TRBV3-1 (or the pseudogene TRBV3-2), with TRBD1 as a possible D gene (6 bases). The TCR was taken from an adult in good health. This specimen was peripheral blood, taken on day 0 of AZD1222 vaccination. The CDR3 reads CASSQKGGNYGYTF. CDR3 nucleotides: TGTGCCAGCAGCCAAAAAGGGGGGAACTATGGCTACACCTTC.